This T cell receptor beta chain comes out of a study of cytomegalovirus exposure and HLA in healthy donors. Regarding the study as a whole: A link between a missense DCLRE1C variant and TCR beta V- and J-gene trimming emerged from a later analysis. By a later analysis, the bulk of CMV-associated TCR beta chains appeared HLA-restricted. Further analysis, carried out later, found HLA-associated TCR beta chains more clonally expanded than equally common other chains.

This clone was counted a single time. The target antigen is unknown. A multiplex PCR was run with 60 Vbeta primers and 13 Jbeta primers. The repertoire was sequenced with immunoSEQ multiplex PCR; TCRdb's copy has only in-frame clones and lacks some. Of under 250,000 clones in the sample, about 81% were seen once. What was sequenced was PBMCs. The TCR comes from a woman aged 60 to 75 in good health and CMV-seropositive.

The CDR3 nucleotides are TGCGCCAGCAGCTTAGGCAGCGGGATCAGCACAGATACGCAGTATTTT. This translates into CASSLGSGISTDTQYF. V and J are TRBV5-1 and TRBJ2-3; 7 bases are shared with TRBD2. The germline gives CDR1 SGHRS, CDR2 YFSETQ. The V and J ends lost 2 bases and 0 bases, in that order; junction bases with no gene match: 6. This CDR3 is built from 16 residues.